The rows below give T cell receptor beta chains drawn from one sample of a study of OX40 agonist ivuxolimab in advanced cancers. The data were produced by immunoSEQ multiplex PCR, yet TCRdb's version contains in-frame clones alone and is incomplete. The repertoire holds some 82,000 clones, 75% to 95% seen once, with about 2.5% in the top ten. Sequenced material: CD4+ or CD8+ T cells sorted from blood, taken in a trial of the OX40 agonist ivuxolimab. Source of these receptors: an adult with an advanced solid tumor such as melanoma, head and neck, liver or kidney cancer. Each CDR3 is given with its conserved first and last residue. D genes are given only for firm matches. Clone size is not always given. Where it is, it says once, few, many or a class for expanded clones.

TRBV30	12	TRBJ1-1	TRBD1	.	CAWDRGGAEAFF	TGTGCCTGGGACAGGGGAGGGGCTGAAGCTTTCTTT
TRBV19	15	TRBJ1-5	.	.	CASSIGQGFNQPQHF	TGTGCCAGTAGTATAGGGCAGGGCTTCAATCAGCCCCAGCATTTT
TRBV19	16	TRBJ2-5	TRBD2	once	CASSMGRRGSEETQYF	TGTGCCAGTAGTATGGGGAGGCGCGGGAGCGAGGAGACCCAGTACTTC
TRBV7-2	15	TRBJ1-1	TRBD1	.	CASRLAGTANTEAFF	TGTGCCAGCAGACTGGCCGGGACAGCGAACACTGAAGCTTTCTTT
TRBV6-5	13	TRBJ1-2	TRBD1	.	CASRTGGGYGYTF	TGTGCCAGCCGGACAGGAGGAGGCTATGGCTACACCTTC
TRBV27	15	TRBJ1-4	.	few	CASTRSSTTNEKLFF	TGTGCCAGCACCCGCTCGAGTACAACTAATGAAAAACTGTTTTTT
TRBV2	15	TRBJ2-1	.	.	CASCEEEGRYNEQFF	TGTGCCAGCTGTGAGGAGGAGGGCCGCTACAATGAGCAGTTCTTC
TRBV6-5	13	TRBJ2-7	.	few	CASGGTVFAEQYF	TGTGCCAGCGGAGGGACGGTATTCGCCGAGCAGTACTTC
TRBV7-8	14	TRBJ1-3	TRBD1	.	CASSLDRVGNTIYF	TGTGCCAGCAGCCTGGACAGGGTCGGAAACACCATATATTTT
TRBV29-1	13	TRBJ1-2	.	.	CSVGGGWGYGYTF	TGCAGCGTGGGCGGGGGCTGGGGATATGGCTACACCTTC
TRBV1	12	TRBJ1-2	.	.	CTSSLDNYGYTF	TGCACCAGCAGCCTTGATAACTATGGCTACACCTTC
TRBV30	13	TRBJ2-7	.	once	CAWSVEGPYEQYF	TGTGCCTGGAGTGTTGAGGGACCCTACGAGCAGTACTTC
TRBV28	14	TRBJ2-5	TRBD1	once	CASSQQGLEGEQYF	TGTGCCAGCAGTCAACAGGGGTTAGAGGGGGAGCAGTACTTC
TRBV7-2	14	TRBJ2-7	TRBD2	few	CASSESGIPYEQYF	TGTGCCAGCAGCGAGAGCGGGATCCCCTACGAGCAGTACTTC
TRBV25-1	12	TRBJ2-7	.	.	CASSHIGYEQYF	TGTGCCAGCAGCCATATAGGCTACGAGCAGTACTTC
TRBV7-9	15	TRBJ2-1	TRBD2	.	CASTSGGSSYNEQFF	TGTGCCAGCACGAGCGGGGGCAGCTCCTACAATGAGCAGTTCTTC
TRBV27	11	TRBJ2-7	.	.	CASSLLGQQYF	TGTGCCAGCAGTTTACTCGGTCAGCAGTACTTC
TRBV25-1	14	TRBJ1-1	.	once	CASSLWAGDTEAFF	TGTGCCAGCAGCCTCTGGGCGGGGGACACTGAAGCTTTCTTT
TRBV10-3	14	TRBJ2-2	.	.	CAISESRTTGELFF	TGTGCCATCAGTGAGTCTAGGACCACCGGGGAGCTGTTTTTT
TRBV19	14	TRBJ2-7	.	.	CASKSSDTHYEQYF	TGTGCCAGTAAATCTAGTGACACCCACTACGAGCAGTACTTC
TRBV7-2	14	TRBJ2-2	TRBD1	.	CASTWDRVSGELFF	TGTGCCAGCACCTGGGACAGGGTTTCCGGGGAGCTGTTTTTT
TRBV7-8	15	TRBJ2-7	TRBD2	.	CASIPGLAGFYEQYF	TGTGCCAGCATCCCGGGACTAGCGGGATTCTACGAGCAGTACTTC